These T cell receptor beta chains were read from a single sample in a study of Graves' ophthalmopathy and Graves' hyperthyroidism. TCRdb re-called the multiplex PCR reads through MiXCR, storing one row per CDR3 protein. Seen here are 200,000 to 250,000 distinct CDR3 sequences, 20% to 25% observed once, and the top ten hold around 40%. Input material: peripheral blood. These receptors came from a woman aged 50 to 65 with Graves' ophthalmopathy. The CDR3 runs from the conserved cysteine through the conserved F or W. The D gene is left open where the match is weak. Not every row has a clone size; where given, it reads once, few, many or a size class.

>TRBJ2-7|TRBV20-1|many|14|TRBD1
TGCAGTGCCGTAACAGGGGGGTCGCTCTACGAGCAGTACTTC
CSAVTGGSLYEQYF
>TRBJ1-2|TRBV13|.|15|.
TGTGCCAGCAGCCAGGACTCTCCTCCCGGCTATGGCTACACCTTC
CASSQDSPPGYGYTF
>TRBJ2-5|TRBV28|many|15|TRBD2
TGTGCCACCGGGGGGGGCCGGCCGCGGAGGGAGACCCAGTACTTC
CATGGGRPRRETQYF
>TRBJ1-1|TRBV10-3|many|14|TRBD1
TGTGCCATCAGTGGACAGGGGGCGGACACTGAAGCTTTCTTT
CAISGQGADTEAFF
>TRBJ1-2|TRBV28|.|19|TRBD1
TGTGCCAGCAGGGGAGGGACAGGGGACGCACATTTAATACGTTATGGCTACACCTTC
CASRGGTGDAHLIRYGYTF
>TRBJ1-1|TRBV6-2/TRBV6-3|few|17|.
TGTGCCAGCACCGGCCTATTAGGGGACGCCTTTAGCACTGAAGCTTTCTTT
CASTGLLGDAFSTEAFF
>TRBJ1-6|TRBV6-5|many|13|.
TGTGCCAGCAGTTACGATCGGGCTTCACCCCTCCACTTT
CASSYDRASPLHF
>TRBJ2-7|TRBV4-2|few|12|.
TGTGCCAGCAGCCAAGATGGGTACGAGCAGTACTTC
CASSQDGYEQYF
>TRBJ2-7|TRBV19|many|15|.
TGTGCCAGTAGTATCACCGCGGGGAGCTCCTACGAGCAGTACTTC
CASSITAGSSYEQYF
>TRBJ2-7|TRBV29-1|once|12|TRBD1
TGCAGCGTTGAAGATGGGACAGGCCAGCAGTACTTC
CSVEDGTGQQYF
>TRBJ2-7|TRBV10-1|many|16|TRBD2
TGCGCCAGCAGCGGGGGGCCCGGACTAGCGTCATACGAGCAGTACTTC
CASSGGPGLASYEQYF
>TRBJ2-2|TRBV6-5|.|16|.
TGTGCCAGCAGTTACTCGTGGACAGCCGTAACGGGGAAGCTGTTTTTT
CASSYSWTAVTGKLFF
>TRBJ1-2|TRBV28|.|15|.
TGTGCCACCCACGGGGGGGCTAGAGCTAACTATGGCTACACCTTC
CATHGGARANYGYTF
>TRBJ1-1|TRBV6-5|many|11|TRBD1
TGTGCCAGCACCCAGGGGGCCTGGGCTTTCTTT
CASTQGAWAFF
>TRBJ1-2|TRBV6-5|many|14|.
TGTGCCAGCAGTTACAGGGGCGCGCGGAGTGGCTACACCTTC
CASSYRGARSGYTF
>TRBJ2-5|TRBV20-1|.|14|.
TGCAGTGCTTCTACTCCGACTATCGTAGAGACCCAGTACTTC
CSASTPTIVETQYF
>TRBJ1-1|TRBV7-8|many|14|.
TGTGCCAGCAGTCCAGGGTACGGGAACACTGAAGCTTTCTTT
CASSPGYGNTEAFF
>TRBJ2-5|TRBV28|.|15|.
TGTGCCAGCAGTATACCGGGACAACTCCAAGAGACCCAGTACTTC
CASSIPGQLQETQYF
>TRBJ1-1|TRBV18|few|16|.
TGTGCCAGCTCACCACGGAGGGTCCAAGGGAACACTGAAGCTTTCTTT
CASSPRRVQGNTEAFF
>TRBJ2-3|TRBV2|many|10|.
TGTGCCAGCAGGTTAGATACGCAGTATTTT
CASRLDTQYF
>TRBJ2-5|TRBV2|many|21|TRBD2
TGTGCCAGCCTCTCGCCCCTGTCAGCGGGAGGGCCGACTGGGATCAAAGAGACCCAGTACTTC
CASLSPLSAGGPTGIKETQYF
>TRBJ2-5|TRBV6-5|many|14|.
TGTGCCACCACAGCGGAGGGGGGAAAAGAGACCCAGTACTTC
CATTAEGGKETQYF
>TRBJ2-7|TRBV19|many|14|TRBD2
TGTGCCAGTAGTCCCGGACTAGGGACCTACGAGCAGTACTTC
CASSPGLGTYEQYF
>TRBJ1-3|TRBV27|many|17|.
TGTGCCAGCAGTTTATCGTGGCGGGGGGCATCTGGAAACACCATATATTTT
CASSLSWRGASGNTIYF
>TRBJ2-5|TRBV15|many|17|TRBD2
TGTGCCACCAGCAGAGGGGATATACCGAGCGGGAGAGAGACCCAGTACTTC
CATSRGDIPSGRETQYF
>TRBJ2-2|TRBV2|many|14|TRBD2
TGTGCCAGCAGTGAAGCGGGACTAGCCGGGGAGCTGTTTTTT
CASSEAGLAGELFF
>TRBJ2-5|TRBV27|few|15|.
TGTGCCAGCAGTTCCACGTATGGGGGGGGCGAGACCCAGTACTTC
CASSSTYGGGETQYF
>TRBJ2-5|TRBV30|many|12|.
TGTGCCTGGTCACCTTACGCGGAGACCCAGTACTTC
CAWSPYAETQYF
>TRBJ2-7|TRBV27|many|14|TRBD2
TGTGCCAGCAGACGGACTAGCGGGGTCTACGAGCAGTACTTC
CASRRTSGVYEQYF
>TRBJ2-5|TRBV27|.|13|TRBD2
TGTGCCAGCAGTGGCGGGAGCCTGGAGACCCAGTACTTC
CASSGGSLETQYF
>TRBJ1-6|TRBV9|many|16|.
TGTGCCAGCAGCGCGACATCAGCCGGCGGGGGTTCACCCCTCCACTTT
CASSATSAGGGSPLHF
>TRBJ2-7|TRBV5-1|many|16|TRBD2
TGCGCCAGCAGCTTGGAGCCGGCGGGAGGCGTCTACGAGCAGTACTTC
CASSLEPAGGVYEQYF
>TRBJ2-2|TRBV12-3/TRBV12-4|.|16|.
TGTGCCAGCAGTGAACGTCCGGGAACAAACACCGGGGAGCTGTTTTTT
CASSERPGTNTGELFF
>TRBJ1-2|TRBV13|many|13|.
TGTGCCAGCAGCTTAGGGACAGGAGGAGGCTACACCTTC
CASSLGTGGGYTF
>TRBJ2-5|TRBV4-1|few|17|TRBD1
TGCGCCAGCAGCCAAGTGTTGGGGACAGGGGGACCAGAGACCCAGTACTTC
CASSQVLGTGGPETQYF
>TRBJ1-5|TRBV6-2/TRBV6-3|many|15|.
TGTGCCAGCAGTTACTCGACGTTGGGGAACCAGCCCCAGCATTTT
CASSYSTLGNQPQHF
>TRBJ2-5|TRBV2|many|13|.
TGTGCCAGCAGTAGGGAGTCAAGAGAGACCCAGTACTTC
CASSRESRETQYF
>TRBJ2-7|TRBV20-1|many|12|.
TGCAGTGCTTCAGAGGGGTCGGAAGGGCAGTACTTC
CSASEGSEGQYF
>TRBJ1-5|TRBV19|many|15|.
TGTGCCAGTAGTATGTTCCAGGGCGGCAATCAGCCCCAGCATTTT
CASSMFQGGNQPQHF
>TRBJ1-5|TRBV12-3/TRBV12-4|once|16|.
TGTGCCAGCAGTTTAGCGGGTTCAGGGAGCAATAAGCCCCAGCATTTT
CASSLAGSGSNKPQHF
>TRBJ2-7|TRBV13|many|15|TRBD2
TGTGCCAGCAGCACCGGACTAGCGGGACCCTACGAGCAGTACTTC
CASSTGLAGPYEQYF
>TRBJ1-2|TRBV6-5|.|15|.
TGTGCCAGCAGTTACTCGGATTCGGCGGCGAGGGGCTACAACTTC
CASSYSDSAARGYNF
>TRBJ2-7|TRBV6-1|many|12|TRBD2
TGTGCCAGCAGGGACGGAGCGGGGGAGCAGTACTTC
CASRDGAGEQYF
>TRBJ1-1|TRBV18|many|13|.
TGTGCCAGCTCACCAGGGAGGGGAGTTGAAGCTTTCTTT
CASSPGRGVEAFF
>TRBJ2-7|TRBV12-3/TRBV12-4|many|14|.
TGTGCCAGCAGGCTTGGACACCGCTCCTACGAGCAGTACTTC
CASRLGHRSYEQYF
>TRBJ1-1|TRBV7-2|many|13|.
TGTGCCAGCAGCTTCGTTGCGGGTATTGAAGCTTTCTTT
CASSFVAGIEAFF
>TRBJ1-5|TRBV6-2/TRBV6-3|many|20|TRBD1
TGTGCCAGCAGTTACAGACTCCCGGGACAGGGGGCCGTGAGCAATCAGCCCCAGCATTTT
CASSYRLPGQGAVSNQPQHF
>TRBJ1-3|TRBV30|many|15|.
TGTGCCTGGAGTGCCCCCGGATCCTCTGGAAACACCATATATTTT
CAWSAPGSSGNTIYF
>TRBJ2-7|TRBV27|many|17|.
TGTGCCAGCAGTTTAAGGCCTCTCCCTGCTGGGGGGTACGAGCAGTACTTC
CASSLRPLPAGGYEQYF
>TRBJ2-7|TRBV9|few|13|.
TGTGCCAGCAGCGTCAGACAGGCAGGGGAGCAGTACTTC
CASSVRQAGEQYF
>TRBJ2-2|TRBV19|.|15|.
TGTGCCAGTAGACAGACACAGGGAGGCACCGGGGAGCTGTTTTTT
CASRQTQGGTGELFF
>TRBJ2-7|TRBV18|.|14|TRBD1
TGTGCCAGCACCCGGGACAGGGGGTTCGACGAGCAGTACTTC
CASTRDRGFDEQYF
>TRBJ2-2|TRBV29-1|.|13|.
TGCAGCGTTGGTGGAGGACGCCCGGGGGAGCTGTTTTTT
CSVGGGRPGELFF